These 28 T cell receptor beta chains were all obtained from the same sample, sequenced in a study of shared clonotypes between healthy human individuals. This table comes from immunoSEQ multiplex PCR, and its TCRdb copy is limited to in-frame clones, with some not included. The sample records fewer than 3 million clones, 80% to 95% being singletons. The sample consisted of naive CD4+ T cells from PBMCs. Subset specified: CD45RA+ positively selected. The receptors originated from a man aged 18 to 30 in good health. Some clones in this sample may be carry-over from other donors' samples.

The rearrangement joins TRBV4-1 to TRBJ1-4, with a possible D match to TRBD1 (6 bases). Looked up from germline, CDR1 is MGHRA and CDR2 is YSYEKL. CDR3 length: 14 residues. Trimming shortened V by 1 base and J by 7 bases, and 10 bases separated the two germline ends. The CDR3 nucleotides read TGCGCCAGCAGCCAAGTAGCAGGGGTTGAAAAACTGTTTTTT. It translates to CASSQVAGVEKLFF.

The chain uses TRBV28 and TRBJ1-5; 7 nucleotides agree with TRBD1. V shed 3 bases and J 3 bases; nucleotides not matched to a gene: 11. This CDR3 has 17 amino acids. Germline-derived CDR1 and CDR2 are MDHEN and SYDVKM. The CDR3 spells CASSLSPRGGINQPQHF. Here the CDR3 DNA reads TGTGCCAGCAGTTTGAGTCCCAGGGGGGGAATCAATCAGCCCCAGCATTTT.

As to this clone: Distinct nucleotide sequences in the sample also encode this CDR3. The rearrangement links TRBV6-5 to TRBJ1-4; 9 bases are shared with TRBD1. There are 14 residues in the CDR3. The germline V gene has CDR1 MNHEY and CDR2 SVGAGI. The V gene end was trimmed by 4 bases and the J gene end by 8 bases; junction bases not matched to a gene: 5. The CDR3 protein is CASSSDRGREKLFF. CDR3 in DNA: TGTGCCAGCAGTTCGGACAGGGGTAGGGAAAAACTGTTTTTT.

The chain has TRBV7-9 and TRBJ1-2; the match to TRBD1 covers 8 bases. Per the germline V gene, CDR1 is SEHNR and CDR2 is FQNEAQ (reference sequence). The CDR3 loop spans 13 amino acids. Trimming at V came to 11 bases and at J to 4 bases, leaving 9 bases not matched to a gene. The CDR3 sequence: CAGATGDGYGYTF. CDR3 in DNA: TGTGCCGGGGCGACAGGGGATGGCTATGGCTACACCTTC.

The J gene is TRBJ2-7, the V gene TRBV5-4, with D unresolved. The CDR3 loop spans 12 amino acids. V gave up 0 bases and J gave up 0 bases, with 1 base separating them. Germline V gene lookup returns CDR1 SGHNT and CDR2 YYREEE (reference sequence). The CDR3 is CASSLASYEQYF. DNA for the CDR3: TGTGCCAGCAGCTTGGCCTCCTACGAGCAGTACTTC. Full variable domain (missing parts from reference TRBV5-4 and TRBJ2-7): ETGVTQSPTHLIKTRGQQVTLRCSSQSGHNTVSWYQQALGQGPQFIFQYYREEENGRGNFPPRFSGLQFPNYSSELNVNALELDDSALYLCASSLASYEQYFGPGTRLTVT.

This chain connects TRBV5-6 to TRBJ2-3; tentatively, D is TRBD1 (6 bases). This CDR3 is built from 14 residues. Deletions cut 2 bases from V and 2 bases from J, with 9 bases between. CDR1 and CDR2 (germline): SGHDT, YYEEEE. CDR3 DNA sequence: TGTGCCAGCAGCTTAGGACAGTACACAGATACGCAGTATTTT. This encodes CASSLGQYTDTQYF. Combining the CDR3 with reference TRBV5-6 and TRBJ2-3 gives the whole variable domain DAGVTQSPTHLIKTRGQQVTLRCSPKSGHDTVSWYQQALGQGPQFIFQYYEEEERQRGNFPDRFSGHQFPNYSSELNVNALLLGDSALYLCASSLGQYTDTQYFGPGTRLTVL.

The chain links TRBV5-1 to TRBJ2-1; 12 nucleotides line up with TRBD2. Germline-derived CDR1 and CDR2 are SGHRS and YFSETQ. V was pared by 0 bases and J by 8 bases, with 15 bases of the junction left unmatched. The CDR3 contains 19 residues. The CDR3 bases are TGCGCCAGCAGCTTGGTTTTAACGCCCGGTAGACTAGCGGGAGATGAGCAGTTCTTC. Amino acids: CASSLVLTPGRLAGDEQFF. Looking up the rest from reference TRBV5-1 and TRBJ2-1 gives the full variable domain: KAGVTQTPRYLIKTRGQQVTLSCSPISGHRSVSWYQQTPGQGLQFLFEYFSETQRNKGNFPGRFSGRQFSNSRSEMNVSTLELGDSALYLCASSLVLTPGRLAGDEQFFGPGTRLTVL.

The V call is TRBV27, the J call TRBJ2-7, with 8 bases matching TRBD2. With 7 bases clipped from V and 2 bases from J, the junction kept 10 bases outside the gene matches. Per the germline V gene, CDR1 is MNHEY and CDR2 is SMNVEV (reference sequence). The CDR3 spans 15 residues. The CDR3 loop is CASMGRAGAPYEQYF. The CDR3 bases are TGTGCCAGCATGGGTCGAGCGGGAGCCCCCTACGAGCAGTACTTC.

The rearrangement uses TRBV7-3 and TRBJ2-5; D not resolved. V was cut by 5 bases and J by 5 bases, with 15 bases left in between. This CDR3 is 14 amino acids long. Germline V CDR1 and CDR2: SGHTA, FQGTGA. The chain's CDR3 is CASSIRQPGETQYF. In nucleotides, the CDR3 is TGTGCCAGCAGCATCAGACAACCTGGGGAGACCCAGTACTTC.

The V gene is TRBV9, the J gene TRBJ1-5; weak D call: TRBD1 (6 bases). Trimming removed 0 bases from V and 6 bases from J, with 10 bases in between. There are 14 residues in the CDR3. Germline V gives CDR1 SGDLS, CDR2 YYNGEE. CDR3 nucleotides: TGTGCCAGCAGCGTAGGAGGGGGGGGTCAGCCCCAGCATTTT. Translated, it gives CASSVGGGGQPQHF. The entire variable domain, with the rest obtained from reference TRBV9 and TRBJ1-5, is as follows: DSGVTQTPKHLITATGQRVTLRCSPRSGDLSVYWYQQSLDQGLQFLIQYYNGEERAKGNILERFSAQQFPDLHSELNLSSLELGDSALYFCASSVGGGGQPQHFGDGTRLSIL.

This chain links TRBV5-4 with TRBJ1-1; 11 positions match TRBD1. This CDR3 region has 16 residues. Trimming removed 0 bases from V and 5 bases from J; junction bases left unmatched: 6. Germline-derived CDR1 and CDR2 are SGHNT and YYREEE (reference sequence). This chain's CDR3 is CASSLGGQGGRTEAFF. The CDR3 nucleotides read TGTGCCAGCAGCTTGGGGGGACAGGGGGGAAGGACTGAAGCTTTCTTT.

This chain links TRBV28 with TRBJ1-5; TRBD1 might be the D (6 bases). CDR3 length equals 14 residues. Germline loops: CDR1 MDHEN, CDR2 SYDVKM. The V end lost 7 bases, the J end lost 6 bases, and 16 bases lay between the germline ends. The CDR3 bases are TGTGCCAGCACCCTATTAGGGGGAGCTCAGCCCCAGCATTTT. Translated: CASTLLGGAQPQHF.

In regard to this clone: This CDR3 is also generated by other DNA sequences in the sample. V and J are TRBV5-1 and TRBJ2-3; D might be TRBD1 (7 bases). The CDR3 is made up of 12 amino acids. CDR1 SGHRS and CDR2 YFSETQ come from the germline V gene. The V end was cut by 4 bases, the J end by 6 bases, with 9 bases between. CDR3 nucleotide sequence: TGCGCCAGCAGCCCAGGGGGGGATACGCAGTATTTT. The encoded protein is CASSPGGDTQYF.

The J gene is TRBJ2-4, the V gene TRBV6-5, with a tentative D call TRBD2 (6 bases). The CDR3 extends over 15 amino acids. V was shortened by 6 bases and J by 5 bases, with 17 bases between the two germline ends. Germline values: CDR1 MNHEY, CDR2 SVGAGI. The CDR3 nucleotides read TGTGCCAGCAGGTTCGGGAGAGGTGGCGAAAACATTCAGTACTTC. This translates into CASRFGRGGENIQYF.

The chain carries TRBV10-3 and TRBJ2-7, with D tentatively TRBD2 (6 bases). The CDR3 is 14 amino acids. Germline V lookup: CDR1 ENHRY, CDR2 SYGVKD. Trimming cost V 4 bases and J 3 bases, with 13 bases left between them. Here the CDR3 reads CAISGGSGRYEQYF. In DNA, the CDR3 is TGTGCCATCAGTGGAGGTAGCGGTCGCTACGAGCAGTACTTC.

A remark on this clone: The same CDR3 arises from other DNA sequences in this sample as well. The chain recombines TRBV9 with TRBJ1-1; D is unresolved. Trimming took off 1 base at V and 1 base at J, with 8 bases between the two ends. The germline gives CDR1 SGDLS, CDR2 YYNGEE. This CDR3 is 14 amino acids long. CDR3 coding DNA: TGTGCCAGCAGCGTACTGGGTCAGAACACTGAAGCTTTCTTT. Its translation is CASSVLGQNTEAFF.

The rearrangement links TRBV28 to TRBJ2-4; TRBD1 matches at 10 bases. Losses at the gene ends were 6 bases for V and 7 bases for J; bases not matched to a gene: 9. CDR3 size: 15 residues. Germline V gene data show CDR1 as MDHEN and CDR2 as SYDVKM. The CDR3 reads CASSRRPGQGNIQYF. The CDR3 nucleotides are TGTGCCAGCAGCCGGCGACCGGGACAGGGGAACATTCAGTACTTC.

The rearrangement joins TRBV27 to TRBJ2-7; D is possibly TRBD2 (5 bases). V lost 3 bases to trimming and J lost 4 bases, with 13 bases between them. This CDR3 has 14 residues. Per the germline V gene, CDR1 is MNHEY and CDR2 is SMNVEV (reference sequence). The CDR3 sequence is CASSFLGVAYEQYF. CDR3 DNA sequence: TGTGCCAGCAGTTTTCTCGGGGTAGCTTACGAGCAGTACTTC.

On this clone: Other DNA sequences in this specimen translate into the identical CDR3. The chain recombines TRBV7-9 with TRBJ2-7; D remains unclear. Germline V gene data show CDR1 as SEHNR and CDR2 as FQNEAQ (reference sequence). V lost 3 bases and J 2 bases, leaving 5 bases between the germline ends. The CDR3 extends over 12 amino acids. Here the CDR3 reads CASSLVAYEQYF. In DNA form, the CDR3 reads TGTGCCAGCAGCTTGGTGGCCTACGAGCAGTACTTC.

This clone appeared a single time. The chain joins TRBV14 to TRBJ1-3; D unresolved. V shed 1 base and J shed 0 bases, with 10 bases lying between them. Germline loops: CDR1 SGHDN, CDR2 FVKESK. The CDR3 extends over 16 amino acids. The CDR3 region is CASSQVVSSSGNTIYF. In nucleotides, the CDR3 is TGTGCCAGCAGCCAAGTCGTCTCGAGCTCTGGAAACACCATATATTTT.

J is TRBJ2-1 and V is TRBV5-6; D possibly corresponds to TRBD1 (5 bases). CDR1 and CDR2 (germline): SGHDT, YYEEEE. CDR3 length: 13 amino acids. Deletions cut 0 bases from V and 8 bases from J, with 9 bases between. The CDR3 DNA reads as TGTGCCAGCAGCTTGGTTAGGGGATATGAGCAGTTCTTC. Translation: CASSLVRGYEQFF. Supplemented by reference TRBV5-6 and TRBJ2-1, the full variable domain reads DAGVTQSPTHLIKTRGQQVTLRCSPKSGHDTVSWYQQALGQGPQFIFQYYEEEERQRGNFPDRFSGHQFPNYSSELNVNALLLGDSALYLCASSLVRGYEQFFGPGTRLTVL.

This rearrangement joins TRBV5-1 to TRBJ2-3, with D perhaps matching TRBD1 or TRBD2 (5 bases each). V shed 0 bases and J shed 1 base, with 9 bases lying between them. The CDR3 has 15 amino acids. Per the germline V gene, CDR1 is SGHRS and CDR2 is YFSETQ. In DNA, the CDR3 is TGCGCCAGCAGCTTGGAGCGAGGGGGCACAGATACGCAGTATTTT. The encoded protein is CASSLERGGTDTQYF. Full variable domain (remainder filled in from reference TRBV5-1 and TRBJ2-3): KAGVTQTPRYLIKTRGQQVTLSCSPISGHRSVSWYQQTPGQGLQFLFEYFSETQRNKGNFPGRFSGRQFSNSRSEMNVSTLELGDSALYLCASSLERGGTDTQYFGPGTRLTVL.

This clone was seen only once. This sequence joins TRBV9 and TRBJ2-1; 10 bases are shared with TRBD1. The CDR3 spans 16 residues. The ends lost 0 bases at V and 9 bases at J; junction bases unmatched: 9. The germline V gene has CDR1 SGDLS and CDR2 YYNGEE. CDR3 sequence reads: CASSVAAGTGASEQFF. CDR3 nucleotides: TGTGCCAGCAGCGTAGCGGCCGGGACAGGGGCGAGTGAGCAGTTCTTC. Using reference TRBV9 and TRBJ2-1 for the parts outside the CDR3, the full variable domain is DSGVTQTPKHLITATGQRVTLRCSPRSGDLSVYWYQQSLDQGLQFLIQYYNGEERAKGNILERFSAQQFPDLHSELNLSSLELGDSALYFCASSVAAGTGASEQFFGPGTRLTVL.

V is TRBV6-5 and J is TRBJ2-5; 8 nucleotides agree with TRBD2. The CDR3 spans 14 residues. The ends lost 7 bases at V and 5 bases at J; junction bases unmatched: 9. Germline values: CDR1 MNHEY, CDR2 SVGAGI. This chain's CDR3 is CASTPWSGSETQYF. In nucleotides, the CDR3 is TGTGCCAGCACCCCGTGGAGCGGGAGCGAGACCCAGTACTTC.

This clone was detected once. This chain links TRBV19 with TRBJ1-1; 7 bases map to TRBD1. Germline V gene sequence: CDR1 LNHDA, CDR2 SQIVND (reference sequence). The CDR3 spans 14 residues. V trimming: 6 bases; J trimming: 0 bases; junction bases outside the gene matches: 4. The CDR3 sequence is CASRIQGLNTEAFF. As DNA, the CDR3 is TGTGCCAGTAGGATACAGGGGCTGAACACTGAAGCTTTCTTT.

CDR3 region: CASGTRSDGYTF. The CDR3, as DNA: TGTGCCAGCGGGACCCGGAGTGATGGCTACACCTTC. The chain has TRBV28 and TRBJ1-2; TRBD1 is a possible D gene (5 bases). Trimming took 8 bases from V and 6 from J, leaving 13 bases between them. The germline V gene encodes CDR1 MDHEN and CDR2 SYDVKM. The CDR3 sequence is 12 residues long.

This clone is a singleton in its sample. The genes are TRBV4-2 and TRBJ2-5, with 9 bases lining up with TRBD1. Unmatched junction bases numbered 7, after V lost 2 bases and J lost 0 bases. The germline V gene has CDR1 LGHNA and CDR2 YNFKEQ. This CDR3 has 17 residues. The CDR3 DNA is TGTGCCAGCAGCCAACTTAACAGGGGGCCCAACCAAGAGACCCAGTACTTC. It is translated as CASSQLNRGPNQETQYF.

The chain employs TRBV11-2 and TRBJ1-1; 7 nucleotides agree with TRBD1. CDR1 and CDR2 (germline): SGHAT, FQNNGV. V trimming: 5 bases; J trimming: 5 bases; junction bases outside the gene matches: 14. The CDR3 length is 16 residues. In DNA form, the CDR3 reads TGTGCCAGCAGCGAGCGACAGGGACTAGGGGGGACTGAAGCTTTCTTT. This gives the protein CASSERQGLGGTEAFF.